Described below is a single T cell receptor (beta chain) sequence and its context. The data were taken from a study of blood T cell repertoires in COVID-19. Overall study context: Collection of acute and convalescent COVID-19 samples took place in the United States, Italy and Spain. Nucleic acid was either cDNA or gDNA, and it came from T cells, B-cell-depleted T cells, or PBMCs.

Profiling relied on immunoSEQ multiplex PCR, and the TCRdb table lists in-frame clones only, not all of them. The table lists about 30,000 clones, 92% of them singletons. CDR1 and CDR2 from the germline V gene are SSHAT and FNYEAQ (reference sequence). V lost 5 bases, J lost 6 bases, and 4 bases stayed unmatched. The CDR3 consists of 15 residues. The sequencing input was peripheral blood. The chain links TRBV7-7 to TRBJ2-1, with 13 nucleotides matching TRBD2. The receptor was isolated from a middle-aged man with active COVID-19. CDR3 sequence reads: CASSKGLAGVNEQFF. The DNA of the CDR3 is TGTGCCAGCAGCAAAGGACTAGCGGGAGTCAATGAGCAGTTCTTC.